These 9 T cell receptor beta chains share one sample of origin, sequenced in a study of T cell changes during pregnancy in multiple sclerosis. Generated by immunoSEQ multiplex PCR, the TCRdb table keeps only in-frame clones and is missing some. In the table there are about 50,000 clones, about nine tenths of which are singletons. Sequencing used CD4+ T cells from peripheral blood mononuclear cells, obtained in the second trimester of pregnancy. The origin of the receptors is a female donor with multiple sclerosis, enrolled in a pregnancy study.

The rearrangement uses TRBV7-2 and TRBJ2-1, with unresolved D. With 5 bases removed from V and 9 bases from J, the gap between germline ends came to 14 bases. Germline V gene data show CDR1 as SGHTA and CDR2 as FQGNSA. There are 13 residues in the CDR3. The CDR3 DNA follows: TGTGCCAGCAGCCCTATAGCTCAAGGTGAGCAGTTCTTC. Translation gives CASSPIAQGEQFF. Drawing the rest from reference TRBV7-2 and TRBJ2-1, the complete variable domain is GAGVSQSPSNKVTEKGKDVELRCDPISGHTALYWYRQSLGQGLEFLIYFQGNSAPDKSGLPSDRFSAERTGGSVSTLTIQRTQQEDSAVYLCASSPIAQGEQFFGPGTRLTVL.

The chain joins TRBV5-1 to TRBJ2-3; D ambiguous. Looked up from germline, CDR1 is SGHRS and CDR2 is YFSETQ. V gave up 3 bases and J gave up 2 bases, with 13 bases separating them. This CDR3 is 15 amino acids long. CDR3 sequence reads: CASSSQSGFTDTQYF. The CDR3, as DNA: TGCGCCAGCAGCTCGCAGTCTGGTTTCACAGATACGCAGTATTTT.

The chain is built from TRBV2 and TRBJ1-5; 7 nucleotides line up with TRBD1. The CDR3 contains 16 residues. CDR1 and CDR2 from the germline V gene are SNHLY and FYNNEI. Unmatched junction bases numbered 9, after V lost 4 bases and J lost 3 bases. For the CDR3, the DNA is TGTGCCAGCAGTGCCTGGTATGACAGGGTCAATCAGCCCCAGCATTTT. This sequence encodes CASSAWYDRVNQPQHF.

The chain joins TRBV5-4 to TRBJ2-3, with 12 bases lining up with TRBD2. The CDR3 has 17 amino acids. Trimming removed 0 bases from V and 5 bases from J; junction bases left unmatched: 7. Germline CDR1 is SGHNT and CDR2 is YYREEE (reference sequence). Here the CDR3 reads CASSLDLAGGFRDTQYF. The CDR3, as DNA: TGTGCCAGCAGCTTGGACCTAGCGGGGGGGTTCAGAGATACGCAGTATTTT.

The V call is TRBV11-2, the J call TRBJ2-3; D uncertain. Deletions cut 5 bases from V and 4 bases from J, with 10 bases between. Looked up from germline, CDR1 is SGHAT and CDR2 is FQNNGV. The CDR3 has 13 amino acids. The CDR3 DNA sequence: TGTGCCAGCAGCCGCGGCCTCGCAGATACGCAGTATTTT. Protein sequence: CASSRGLADTQYF.

The V gene is TRBV28, the J gene TRBJ1-4; D is ambiguous. Per germline, CDR1 MDHEN and CDR2 SYDVKM. The CDR3 is 14 amino acids. Trimming took off 6 bases at V and 3 bases at J, with 11 bases between the two ends. The CDR3 spells CASSITAANEKLFF. CDR3 bases: TGTGCCAGCAGCATCACCGCGGCTAATGAAAAACTGTTTTTT.

The chain carries TRBV18 and TRBJ2-5; tentatively, D is TRBD2 (6 bases). Germline V CDR1 and CDR2: KGHSH, LQKENI. CDR3 length: 17 amino acids. V was cut by 3 bases and J by 5 bases, with 22 bases left in between. In nucleotides, the CDR3 is TGTGCCAGCTCACCCCCGGGACTCCCCAAGGCTAGCGAGACCCAGTACTTC. Its protein is CASSPPGLPKASETQYF.

The rearrangement joins TRBV5-1 to TRBJ2-2, with 12 bases fitting TRBD2. CDR3 length: 18 residues. The V segment lost 0 bases and the J segment 0 bases; nucleotides outside the gene matches: 3. Germline CDR1 reads SGHRS; CDR2 reads YFSETQ. The CDR3 is CASSLASGGATNTGELFF. DNA for the CDR3: TGCGCCAGCAGCTTGGCTAGCGGGGGGGCCACGAACACCGGGGAGCTGTTTTTT.

The V call is TRBV5-1, the J call TRBJ1-1; D is uncertain. The CDR3 runs 15 residues. V was pared by 0 bases and J by 4 bases, with 13 bases between. The germline CDR1 and CDR2 sequences are SGHRS and YFSETQ. The CDR3 DNA follows: TGCGCCAGCAGCTTGGGGTTTGGAGGGAGCACTGAAGCTTTCTTT. Its translation: CASSLGFGGSTEAFF.